This T cell receptor (beta chain) was retrieved from a study of cytomegalovirus exposure and HLA in healthy donors. Vbeta (60) and Jbeta (13) primers were used in the PCR. The repertoire was sequenced with immunoSEQ multiplex PCR; TCRdb's copy has only in-frame clones and lacks some. The table lists hundreds of thousands of clones, over 80% of them singletons. The CDR3 consists of 18 residues. Trimming took 5 bases from V and 8 from J; bases not matched to a gene: 17. Per the germline V gene, CDR1 is SEHNR and CDR2 is FQNEAQ (reference sequence). V is TRBV7-9 and J is TRBJ2-1; the match to TRBD1 covers 11 bases. The clonotype was recovered from a boy aged 2 to 9 in good health and CMV-seronegative. Sequenced: PBMCs. The CDR3: CASSHPEDRGLGLDEQFF. The CDR3 DNA reads TGTGCCAGCAGCCACCCGGAGGACAGGGGGCTTGGGTTGGATGAGCAGTTCTTC.